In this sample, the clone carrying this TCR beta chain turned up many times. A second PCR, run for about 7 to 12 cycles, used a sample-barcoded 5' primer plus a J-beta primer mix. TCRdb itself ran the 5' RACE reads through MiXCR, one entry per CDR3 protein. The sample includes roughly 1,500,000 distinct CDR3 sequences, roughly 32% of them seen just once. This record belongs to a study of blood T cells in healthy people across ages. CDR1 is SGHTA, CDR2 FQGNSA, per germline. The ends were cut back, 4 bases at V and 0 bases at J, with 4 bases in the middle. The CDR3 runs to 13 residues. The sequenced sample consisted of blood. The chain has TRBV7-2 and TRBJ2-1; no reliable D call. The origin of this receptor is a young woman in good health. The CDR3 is CASSWGSYNEQFF. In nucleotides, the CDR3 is TGTGCCAGCAGCTGGGGCTCCTACAATGAGCAGTTCTTC.